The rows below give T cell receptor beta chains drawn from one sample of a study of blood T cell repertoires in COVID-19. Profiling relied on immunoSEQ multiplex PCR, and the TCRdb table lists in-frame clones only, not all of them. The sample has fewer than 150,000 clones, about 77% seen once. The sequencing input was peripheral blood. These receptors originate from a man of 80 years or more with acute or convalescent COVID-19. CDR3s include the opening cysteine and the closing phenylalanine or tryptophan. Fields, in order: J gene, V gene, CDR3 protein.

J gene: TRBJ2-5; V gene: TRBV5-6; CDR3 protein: CASSLRDRGPETQYF
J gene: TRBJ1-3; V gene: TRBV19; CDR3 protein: CASTLSGNTIYF
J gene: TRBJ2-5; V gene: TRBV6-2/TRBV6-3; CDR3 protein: CASSYDAGLIKETQYF
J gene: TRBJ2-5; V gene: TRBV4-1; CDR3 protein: CASSQYGTGQETQYF
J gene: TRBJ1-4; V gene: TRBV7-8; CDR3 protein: CASSTGQGNEKLFF
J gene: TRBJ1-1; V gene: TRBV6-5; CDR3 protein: CASSPGQGAGAFF
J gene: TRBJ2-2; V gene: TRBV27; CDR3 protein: CASSPDWGQVNTGELFF
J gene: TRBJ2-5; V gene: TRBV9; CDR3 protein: CASSVGPGGGETQYF
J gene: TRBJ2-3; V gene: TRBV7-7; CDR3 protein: CASSLRGTHTDTQYF
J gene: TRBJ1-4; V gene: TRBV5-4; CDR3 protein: CASSSDRGNEKLFF
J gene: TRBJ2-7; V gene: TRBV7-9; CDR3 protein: CASSPSGTPQQYF
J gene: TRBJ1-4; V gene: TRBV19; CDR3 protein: CASSIGDRGEKLFF
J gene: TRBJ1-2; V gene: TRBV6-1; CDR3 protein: CASSDQHITGGDYGYTF
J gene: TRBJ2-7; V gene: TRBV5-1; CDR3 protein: CASSLKGVGYEQYF
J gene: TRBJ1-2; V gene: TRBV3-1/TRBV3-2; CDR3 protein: CASSQRGQRGYTF
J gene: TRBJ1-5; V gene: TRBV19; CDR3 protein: CASSIVRDSNQPQHF
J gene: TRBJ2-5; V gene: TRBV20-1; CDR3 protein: CSARPSQTQYF
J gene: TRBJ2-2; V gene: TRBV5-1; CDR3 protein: CASSLTNLNTGELFF
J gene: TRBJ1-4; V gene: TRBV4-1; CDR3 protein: CASSPGGALVEKLFF
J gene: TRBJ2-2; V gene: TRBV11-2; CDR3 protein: CASSLPTGNTGELFF
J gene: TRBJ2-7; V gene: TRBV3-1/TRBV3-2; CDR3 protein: CASSQHSGGGEQYF
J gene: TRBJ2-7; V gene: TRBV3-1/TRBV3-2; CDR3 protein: CASSYRTGAYEQYF
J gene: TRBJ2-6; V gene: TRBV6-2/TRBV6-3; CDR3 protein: CASSFQGAEIYGANVLTF
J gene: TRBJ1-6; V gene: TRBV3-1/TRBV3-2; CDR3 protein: CASSQGTGVNSPLHF
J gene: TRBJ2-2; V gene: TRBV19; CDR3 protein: CASSIGGLAAGELFF
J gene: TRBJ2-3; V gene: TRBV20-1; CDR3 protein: CSASLAFDTQYF